This T cell receptor (beta chain) was sequenced in a study of blood T cell repertoires in COVID-19. The V and J ends lost 4 bases and 8 bases respectively, with 9 bases between them. The V gene's germline CDR1 is SGHAT and CDR2 FQNNGV. The CDR3 contains 12 residues. Followed over time, Seattle patients had been enrolled while infection was active. Under the authors' procedure: Reference gene primer amplification yielded estimated nucleated cell counts. The data were produced by immunoSEQ multiplex PCR, yet TCRdb's version contains in-frame clones alone and is incomplete. That table is the source of V, J and clone size, and D and trimming were worked out from the DNA. The data show 200,000 to 300,000 clones, around nine tenths seen once.

This chain connects TRBV11-2 to TRBJ1-3; maybe TRBD1 (5 bases). The sequencing sample was made of peripheral blood. This receptor was obtained from a woman aged 55-75 years with COVID-19, enrolled during active disease. The CDR3 sequence: CASSWAGDTIYF. DNA for the CDR3: TGTGCCAGCAGCTGGGCGGGGGACACCATATATTTT.